One sample yielded the 4 T cell receptor beta chains listed below, sequenced in a study of response to subunit inactivated influenza vaccine. MiXCR was run by TCRdb on the RT-PCR reads, yielding one entry per CDR3 protein. The table shows about 570,000 distinct CDR3 sequences, with 10% to 12% occurring only once. This sample also appeared in a second study, on T cells expressing NK-cell markers. Turning to that study: Libraries used 5'RACE template switching adding universal primer site and UMIs.

The sample in question was PBMCs from blood, obtained on the day of vaccination. The receptors were sampled from a man aged 45-60 years who received an inactivated influenza vaccine.

The table lists this clonotype with many counts. The chain uses TRBV20-1 and TRBJ1-2; no clear D gene. The CDR3 covers 15 residues. Germline V gene data show CDR1 as DFQATT and CDR2 as SNEGSKA (reference sequence). The V end lost 1 base, the J end lost 4 bases, and 16 bases lay between the germline ends. CDR3 loop: CSARATTGPFYGYTF. DNA of the CDR3: TGCAGTGCTAGAGCGACCACGGGCCCCTTCTATGGCTACACCTTC.

This clonotype was recorded a few times. The chain uses TRBV7-3 and TRBJ2-1, with D unclear. The CDR3 contains 17 residues. Germline values: CDR1 SGHTA, CDR2 FQGTGA. Between the trimmed V and J ends, which lost 2 bases and 0 bases, there was a span of 14 bases. CDR3 sequence reads: CASSLRRTVSSYNEQFF. For the CDR3, the DNA is TGTGCCAGCAGCTTACGCAGGACGGTTAGCTCCTACAATGAGCAGTTCTTC.

The chain couples TRBV7-9 to TRBJ2-7, with D possibly TRBD1 on 6 matching bases. This CDR3 spans 16 amino acids. V lost 4 bases to trimming and J lost 0 bases, with 16 bases between them. Germline V CDR1 and CDR2: SEHNR, FQNEAQ (reference sequence). The CDR3 coding sequence is TGTGCCAGCAGCTCAACCGGGACACCGAGCTCCTACGAGCAGTACTTC. Translating gives CASSSTGTPSSYEQYF.

This clonotype was detected a few times. This sequence joins TRBV28 and TRBJ2-7, with 7 bases identical to TRBD2. V dropped 4 bases and J dropped 5; count of bases not matched to a gene: 8. This CDR3 contains 14 residues. The germline V gene encodes CDR1 MDHEN and CDR2 SYDVKM. CDR3 region: CASSSGGGLNEQYF. CDR3 nucleotides: TGTGCCAGCAGTTCCGGCGGGGGTCTCAACGAGCAGTACTTC.